These 8 T cell receptor beta chains were all obtained from the same sample, sequenced in a study of blood T cell repertoires in COVID-19. Some clones are missing from TCRdb's copy, which holds only in-frame ones; the method was immunoSEQ multiplex PCR. The data contain about 210,000 clones, roughly 85% of them singletons. The specimen was peripheral blood. The receptor source for this set is a woman aged 40-49 years with active or convalescent COVID-19.

The chain carries TRBV19 and TRBJ2-7; possible D gene TRBD2, 7 bases. The CDR3 has 15 amino acids. Germline-derived CDR1 and CDR2 are LNHDA and SQIVND (reference sequence). Trimming left V 3 bases short and J 0 bases short, with 12 bases between. CDR3 residues: CASSIGGPHSYEQYF. The CDR3 bases are TGTGCCAGTAGTATCGGGGGGCCCCACTCCTACGAGCAGTACTTC. The entire variable domain, with the rest obtained from reference TRBV19 and TRBJ2-7, is as follows: DGGITQSPKYLFRKEGQNVTLSCEQNLNHDAMYWYRQDPGQGLRLIYYSQIVNDFQKGDIAEGYSVSREKKESFPLTVTSAQKNPTAFYLCASSIGGPHSYEQYFGPGTRLTVT.

For the CDR3, the DNA is TGTGCCAGCAGCCGCCGAGAAGCGGGAGTGTACGAGCAGTACTTC. Amino acids: CASSRREAGVYEQYF. This sequence joins TRBV7-8 and TRBJ2-7; TRBD2 matches at 8 bases. Trimming took 5 bases from V and 4 from J; bases not matched to a gene: 10. CDR1 is SGHVS, CDR2 FQNEAQ, per germline. The CDR3 sequence is 15 residues long.

This chain links TRBV6-5 with TRBJ1-4; the D is unclear. This CDR3 region has 12 residues. Germline lookup yields CDR1 MNHEY and CDR2 SVGAGI. Trimming shortened V by 6 bases and J by 11 bases, and 13 bases separated the two germline ends. The CDR3 region has the DNA TGTGCCAGCAGGCCGGGGTCGGGGAAACTGTTTTTT. Its protein is CASRPGSGKLFF.

The J gene is TRBJ1-1, the V gene TRBV5-1; 8 bases are shared with TRBD1. The V gene's germline CDR1 is SGHRS and CDR2 YFSETQ. The CDR3 is 15 amino acids. V lost 2 bases to trimming and J lost 0 bases; unmatched junction nucleotides: 3. CDR3 amino acids: CASSLPTGVNTEAFF. In nucleotides, the CDR3 is TGCGCCAGCAGCTTACCGACAGGGGTGAACACTGAAGCTTTCTTT.

This clone was counted a single time. This chain links TRBV7-3 with TRBJ2-1; 12 bases agree with TRBD2. The CDR3 length is 15 residues. Germline V CDR1 and CDR2: SGHTA, FQGTGA. Trimming cost V 4 bases and J 4 bases; bases outside gene matches: 2. The CDR3 DNA sequence: TGTGCCAGCAGCTCGACTAGCGGGGGATACAATGAGCAGTTCTTC. It encodes CASSSTSGGYNEQFF.

The CDR3, as DNA: TGTGCCAGCAGCTCCGAGTCTCTGTCAGGGATCGGCACCGGGGAGCTGTTTTTT. This encodes CASSSESLSGIGTGELFF. The rearrangement joins TRBV5-4 to TRBJ2-2; D might be TRBD1 (5 bases). V was shortened by 3 bases and J by 4 bases, with 22 bases between the two germline ends. The germline V gene encodes CDR1 SGHNT and CDR2 YYREEE (reference sequence). The CDR3 spans 18 residues.

The chain combines TRBV14 with TRBJ2-7, with a possible D match to TRBD1 (9 bases). Trimming took 3 bases from V and 0 from J, leaving 15 bases between them. The CDR3 spans 16 residues. Germline CDR1 is SGHDN and CDR2 is FVKESK. CDR3 amino acids: CASSHREGQGSYEQYF. For the CDR3, the DNA is TGTGCCAGCAGCCACCGGGAGGGACAGGGCTCCTACGAGCAGTACTTC.

For the CDR3, the DNA is TGTGCCAGCCGTAATCGTGGGTTCATCCAGGACACTGAAGCTTTCTTT. As protein: CASRNRGFIQDTEAFF. This chain links TRBV19 with TRBJ1-1; no definite D call. This CDR3 contains 16 residues. Germline V gene data show CDR1 as LNHDA and CDR2 as SQIVND (reference sequence). V lost 9 bases and J 3 bases, leaving 23 bases between the germline ends.